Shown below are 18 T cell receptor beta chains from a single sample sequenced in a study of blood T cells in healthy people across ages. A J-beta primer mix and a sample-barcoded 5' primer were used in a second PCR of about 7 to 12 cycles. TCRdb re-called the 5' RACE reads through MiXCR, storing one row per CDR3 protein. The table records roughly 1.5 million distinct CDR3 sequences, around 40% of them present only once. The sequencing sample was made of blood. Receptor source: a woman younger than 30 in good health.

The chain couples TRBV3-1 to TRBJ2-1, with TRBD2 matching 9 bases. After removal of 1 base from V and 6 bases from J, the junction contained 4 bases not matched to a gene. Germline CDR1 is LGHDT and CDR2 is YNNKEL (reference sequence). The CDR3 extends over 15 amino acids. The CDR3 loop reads CASSQVGTSTNEQFF. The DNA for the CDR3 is TGTGCCAGCAGCCAAGTTGGGACTAGCACCAATGAGCAGTTCTTC.

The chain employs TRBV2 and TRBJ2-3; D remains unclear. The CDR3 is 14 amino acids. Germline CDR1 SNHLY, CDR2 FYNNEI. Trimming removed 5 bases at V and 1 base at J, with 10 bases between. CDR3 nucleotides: TGTGCCAGCAGTTTTGCGGCCGGCACAGATACGCAGTATTTT. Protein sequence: CASSFAAGTDTQYF.

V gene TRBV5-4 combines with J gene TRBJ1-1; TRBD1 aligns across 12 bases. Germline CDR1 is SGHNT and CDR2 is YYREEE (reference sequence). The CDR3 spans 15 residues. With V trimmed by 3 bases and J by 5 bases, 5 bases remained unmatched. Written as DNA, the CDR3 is TGTGCCAGCAGCTCGGGGACAGGGGGCTTGACTGAAGCTTTCTTT. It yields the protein CASSSGTGGLTEAFF.

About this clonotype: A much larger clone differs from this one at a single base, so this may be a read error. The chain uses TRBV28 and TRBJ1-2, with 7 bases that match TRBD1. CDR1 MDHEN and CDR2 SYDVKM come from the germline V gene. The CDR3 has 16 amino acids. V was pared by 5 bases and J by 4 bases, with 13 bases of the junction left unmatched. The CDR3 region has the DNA TGTGCCAGCAGTGACGGGACAGACCTTTCGCTCTATGGCTACACCTTC. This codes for CASSDGTDLSLYGYTF.

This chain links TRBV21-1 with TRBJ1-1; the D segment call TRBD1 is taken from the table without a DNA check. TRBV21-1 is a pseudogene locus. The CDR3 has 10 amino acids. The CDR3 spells CASRRGEAFF. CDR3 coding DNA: TGTGCCAGCAGAAGGGGTGAAGCTTTCTTT.

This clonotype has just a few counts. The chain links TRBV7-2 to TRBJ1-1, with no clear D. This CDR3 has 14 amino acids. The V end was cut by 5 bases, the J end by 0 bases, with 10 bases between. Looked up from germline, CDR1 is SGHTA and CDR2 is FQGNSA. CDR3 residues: CASSPTRLNTEAFF. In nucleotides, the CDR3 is TGTGCCAGCAGCCCGACAAGGCTGAACACTGAAGCTTTCTTT.

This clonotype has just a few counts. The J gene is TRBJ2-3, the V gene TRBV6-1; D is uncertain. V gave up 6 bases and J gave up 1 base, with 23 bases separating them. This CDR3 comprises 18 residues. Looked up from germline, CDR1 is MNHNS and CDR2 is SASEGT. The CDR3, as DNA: TGTGCCAGCAGCTCATCCAACCTCGCCGCCAGCCGCACAGATACGCAGTATTTT. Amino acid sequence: CASSSSNLAASRTDTQYF.

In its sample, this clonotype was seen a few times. This CDR3 is CSARAGDRGQPQHF. The CDR3 DNA is TGCAGTGCTAGGGCAGGGGACAGGGGACAGCCCCAGCATTTT. The V and J genes are TRBV20-1 and TRBJ1-5, with TRBD1 matching over 10 bases. Germline V gene lookup returns CDR1 DFQATT and CDR2 SNEGSKA (reference sequence). V trimming: 3 bases; J trimming: 7 bases; junction bases outside the gene matches: 6. The CDR3 sequence is 14 residues long.

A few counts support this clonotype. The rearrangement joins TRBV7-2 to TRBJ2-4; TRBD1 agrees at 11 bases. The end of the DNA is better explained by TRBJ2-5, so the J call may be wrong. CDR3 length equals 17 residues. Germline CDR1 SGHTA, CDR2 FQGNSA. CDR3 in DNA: TGTGCCAGCAGCCGTCTAGGGACAGGGGGTTCCCTGGAGACCCAGTACTTC. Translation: CASSRLGTGGSLETQYF.

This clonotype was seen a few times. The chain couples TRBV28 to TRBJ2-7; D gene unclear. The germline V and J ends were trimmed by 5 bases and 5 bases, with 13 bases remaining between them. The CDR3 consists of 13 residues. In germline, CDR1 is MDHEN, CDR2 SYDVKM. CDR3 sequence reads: CASSTPDRHEQYF. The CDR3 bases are TGTGCCAGCAGTACTCCGGACCGTCACGAGCAGTACTTC.

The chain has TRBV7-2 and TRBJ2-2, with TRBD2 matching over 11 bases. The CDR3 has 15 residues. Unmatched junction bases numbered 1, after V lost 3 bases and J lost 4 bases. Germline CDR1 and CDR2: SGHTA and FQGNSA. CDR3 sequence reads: CASSLTSGITGELFF. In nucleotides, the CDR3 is TGTGCCAGCAGCTTGACTAGCGGGATCACCGGGGAGCTGTTTTTT.

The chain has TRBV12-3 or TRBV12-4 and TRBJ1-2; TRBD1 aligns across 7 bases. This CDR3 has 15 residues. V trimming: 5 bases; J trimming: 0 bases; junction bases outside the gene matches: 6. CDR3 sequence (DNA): TGTGCCAGCAGTACGACAGGGAGCACTAACTATGGCTACACCTTC. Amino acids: CASSTTGSTNYGYTF.

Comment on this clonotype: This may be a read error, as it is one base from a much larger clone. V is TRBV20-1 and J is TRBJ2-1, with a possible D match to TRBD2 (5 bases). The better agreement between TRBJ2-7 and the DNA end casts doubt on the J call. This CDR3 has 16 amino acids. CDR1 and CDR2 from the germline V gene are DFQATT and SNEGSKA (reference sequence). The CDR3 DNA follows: TGCAGTGCTAGAGATCGGAGCGGAAGCTCCTACAATGAGCAGTACTTC. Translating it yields CSARDRSGSSYNEQYF.

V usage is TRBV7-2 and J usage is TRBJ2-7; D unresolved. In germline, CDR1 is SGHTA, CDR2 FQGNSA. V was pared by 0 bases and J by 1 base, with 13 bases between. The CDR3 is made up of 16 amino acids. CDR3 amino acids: CASSLAGRMLSYEQYF. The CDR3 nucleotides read TGTGCCAGCAGCTTAGCGGGCAGGATGCTATCCTACGAGCAGTACTTC.

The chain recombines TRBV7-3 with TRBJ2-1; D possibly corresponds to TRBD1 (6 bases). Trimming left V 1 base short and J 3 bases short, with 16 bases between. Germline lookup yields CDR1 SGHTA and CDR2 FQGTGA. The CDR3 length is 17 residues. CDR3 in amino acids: CASSLNPGAPLYNEQFF. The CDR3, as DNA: TGTGCCAGCAGCTTAAATCCAGGGGCTCCCCTCTACAATGAGCAGTTCTTC.

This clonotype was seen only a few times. CDR3 amino acids: CASSNRGESYNEQFF. CDR3 bases: TGCGCCAGCAGCAACAGGGGCGAGTCATACAATGAGCAGTTCTTC. V gene TRBV5-1 combines with J gene TRBJ2-1; 7 nucleotides line up with TRBD1. Trimming removed 4 bases from V and 4 bases from J; junction bases left unmatched: 8. The CDR3 spans 15 residues. Germline CDR1 SGHRS, CDR2 YFSETQ.

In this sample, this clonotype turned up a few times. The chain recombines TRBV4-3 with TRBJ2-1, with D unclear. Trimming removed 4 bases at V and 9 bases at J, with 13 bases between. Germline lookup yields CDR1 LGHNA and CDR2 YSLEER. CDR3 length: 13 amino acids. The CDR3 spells CASSPSRGPEQFF. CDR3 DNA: TGCGCCAGCAGCCCCTCCCGAGGCCCTGAGCAGTTCTTC.

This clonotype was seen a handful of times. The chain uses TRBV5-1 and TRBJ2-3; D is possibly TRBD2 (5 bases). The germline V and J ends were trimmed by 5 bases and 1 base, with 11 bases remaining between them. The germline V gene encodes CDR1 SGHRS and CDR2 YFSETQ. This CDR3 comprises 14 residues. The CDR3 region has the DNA TGCGCCAGCAGTCCTGACGGGGGCACAGATACGCAGTATTTT. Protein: CASSPDGGTDTQYF.